These 7 T cell receptor beta chains came from one sample sequenced in a study of T cell responses to AZD1222 COVID-19 vaccine. TCRdb's table, derived via immunoSEQ multiplex PCR, lists solely in-frame clones and lacks some. Of 180,000 or so clones in the sample, about 87% were seen once. The material sequenced was peripheral blood, taken 28 days after the second dose of the MenACWY control vaccine. These TCRs come from an adult who received the MenACWY meningococcal vaccine as a control.

This chain joins TRBV19 and TRBJ2-1; tentatively, D is TRBD2 (6 bases). The CDR3 consists of 15 residues. Germline V gene lookup returns CDR1 LNHDA and CDR2 SQIVND (reference sequence). The ends were cut back, 1 base at V and 1 base at J, with 8 bases in the middle. Here the CDR3 DNA reads TGTGCCAGTAGTATAGGTGGGACTTCCTACAATGAGCAGTTCTTC. Translation: CASSIGGTSYNEQFF.

This chain connects TRBV2 to TRBJ1-4; D may be TRBD1 (6 bases). V was trimmed by 7 bases and J by 1 base, leaving 7 bases between them. Germline V CDR1 and CDR2: SNHLY, FYNNEI. The CDR3 is 13 amino acids. The CDR3 sequence: CASNRETNEKLFF. The CDR3 nucleotides read TGTGCCAGCAACAGGGAAACTAATGAAAAACTGTTTTTT.

The rearrangement uses TRBV5-6 and TRBJ1-1; 10 bases are a match to TRBD1. The trim removed 3 bases at V and 1 base at J, leaving 6 bases unmatched. The CDR3 is 16 amino acids. CDR1 SGHDT and CDR2 YYEEEE come from the germline V gene. CDR3 bases: TGTGCCAGCAGCTCGGTCGACAGGGGGCGGAACACTGAAGCTTTCTTT. This translates into CASSSVDRGRNTEAFF. The whole variable domain, filled in from reference TRBV5-6 and TRBJ1-1, reads DAGVTQSPTHLIKTRGQQVTLRCSPKSGHDTVSWYQQALGQGPQFIFQYYEEEERQRGNFPDRFSGHQFPNYSSELNVNALLLGDSALYLCASSSVDRGRNTEAFFGQGTRLTVV.

The CDR3 DNA follows: TGTGCCAGCAGTCCCGGGACTTTCAACTATGGCTACACCTTC. It codes for CASSPGTFNYGYTF. The chain has TRBV27 and TRBJ1-2, with D possibly matching TRBD1 (5 bases). The ends were cut back, 5 bases at V and 2 bases at J, with 12 bases in the middle. Germline CDR1 is MNHEY and CDR2 is SMNVEV (reference sequence). The CDR3 loop spans 14 amino acids.

The chain recombines TRBV28 with TRBJ2-2, with 9 bases lining up with TRBD2. The CDR3 runs to 18 residues. The junction had 7 bases not matched to a gene; V was cut back by 2 bases and J by 0 bases. Germline CDR1 MDHEN, CDR2 SYDVKM. DNA of the CDR3: TGTGCCAGCAGTTTACCGACTAGCGGACTTACGAACACCGGGGAGCTGTTTTTT. Protein: CASSLPTSGLTNTGELFF.

This chain joins TRBV30 and TRBJ1-5; 7 nucleotides line up with TRBD1. This CDR3 comprises 14 residues. Germline V lookup: CDR1 GTSNPN, CDR2 SVGIG (reference sequence). The V gene end was trimmed by 0 bases and the J gene end by 7 bases; junction bases not matched to a gene: 6. The CDR3 bases are TGTGCCTGGAGTGTGATTAGGGACAGCCAGCCCCAGCATTTT. It encodes CAWSVIRDSQPQHF. The complete variable domain, with remaining parts taken from reference TRBV30 and TRBJ1-5, reads SQTIHQWPATLVQPVGSPLSLECTVEGTSNPNLYWYRQAAGRGLQLLFYSVGIGQISSEVPQNLSASRPQDRQFILSSKKLLLSDSGFYLCAWSVIRDSQPQHFGDGTRLSIL.

The chain recombines TRBV4-1 with TRBJ1-1; TRBD1 aligns across 8 bases. CDR3 length: 15 amino acids. The germline gives CDR1 MGHRA, CDR2 YSYEKL. V shed 0 bases and J 5 bases; nucleotides not matched to a gene: 5. For the CDR3, the DNA is TGCGCCAGCAGCCAAGATGGACAGGGAGGAACTGAAGCTTTCTTT. Translation: CASSQDGQGGTEAFF.